These T cell receptor beta chains were read from a single sample in a study of spatial heterogeneity in lung cancer. In TCRdb, the 5' RACE reads were re-called with MiXCR into one record per CDR3 protein. Of under 150,000 distinct CDR3 sequences listed, less than 15% are singletons. The specimen comprised PBMCs, sampled at follow-up. These receptors were obtained from a male donor with early-stage non-small cell lung cancer. The CDR3 runs from the conserved cysteine through the conserved F or W. A D gene is named only where the DNA matches it firmly. Rows give clone size only sometimes, using once, few, many, or a class for an expanded clone.

TRBJ2-7 | NA | TRBV4-3 | few | CASSQEGRGAQYF | TGCGCCAGCAGCCAAGAGGGCAGGGGGGCGCAGTACTTC
TRBJ1-5 | NA | TRBV6-6 | few | CASSYSQYSNQPQHF | TGTGCCAGCAGTTACTCCCAATATAGCAATCAGCCCCAGCATTTT
TRBJ1-2 | TRBD1 | TRBV6-5 | few | CASSLDRGLANYGYTF | TGTGCCAGCAGCCTCGACAGGGGCCTCGCTAACTATGGCTACACCTTC
TRBJ2-1 | TRBD1 | TRBV5-1 | NA | CASSSGTGYYNEQFF | TGCGCCAGCAGCTCCGGGACAGGGTATTACAATGAGCAGTTCTTC
TRBJ1-1 | NA | TRBV5-1 | NA | CASSLVPGSNTEAFF | TGCGCCAGCAGCTTGGTGCCAGGCTCGAACACTGAAGCTTTCTTT
TRBJ2-5 | TRBD2 | TRBV7-2 | many | CASSETSGGQETQYF | TGTGCCAGCAGCGAAACTAGCGGGGGACAAGAGACCCAGTACTTC
TRBJ1-6 | TRBD1 | TRBV18 | NA | CASSWTGVNNSPLHF | TGTGCCAGCTCATGGACAGGGGTCAATAATTCACCCCTCCACTTT
TRBJ2-1 | TRBD2 | TRBV19 | many | CASGPTSAANGEQFF | TGTGCCAGTGGTCCAACTAGCGCCGCAAACGGCGAGCAGTTCTTC
TRBJ2-2 | NA | TRBV12-3/TRBV12-4 | few | CASRVGDTGELFF | TGTGCCAGCAGGGTGGGGGACACCGGGGAGCTGTTTTTT
TRBJ1-5 | NA | TRBV27 | NA | CASRALGERWVQPQHF | TGTGCCAGCAGAGCCTTGGGCGAAAGATGGGTTCAGCCCCAGCATTTT
TRBJ1-1 | TRBD1 | TRBV5-6 | many | CASSWGQGANTEAFF | TGTGCCAGCAGCTGGGGACAGGGGGCGAACACTGAAGCTTTCTTT
TRBJ1-6 | NA | TRBV20-1 | NA | CSAEGQYNSPLHF | TGCAGTGCTGAGGGGCAGTATAATTCACCCCTCCACTTT
TRBJ2-3 | NA | TRBV3-1 | many | CASSSGLGTDTQYF | TGTGCCAGCAGTTCGGGGCTCGGCACAGATACGCAGTATTTT
TRBJ1-4 | TRBD1 | TRBV7-2 | NA | CASSLAMGQGGEKLFF | TGTGCCAGCAGCTTAGCCATGGGACAGGGTGGCGAAAAACTGTTTTTT
TRBJ2-1 | TRBD2 | TRBV12-3/TRBV12-4 | few | CASSPTSGNHNEQFF | TGTGCCAGCAGCCCGACTAGCGGGAACCACAATGAGCAGTTCTTC
TRBJ2-1 | NA | TRBV4-3 | NA | CASSQESGNEQFF | TGCGCCAGCAGCCAAGAATCTGGTAATGAGCAGTTCTTC
TRBJ2-3 | TRBD1 | TRBV5-4 | NA | CASSVPGQGRRRTDTQYF | TGTGCCAGCAGCGTACCGGGACAGGGGCGGAGGCGCACAGATACGCAGTATTTT
TRBJ1-5 | NA | TRBV28 | few | CASRQTAGIPNQPQHF | TGTGCCAGCAGACAGACAGCAGGGATCCCCAATCAGCCCCAGCATTTT
TRBJ2-3 | TRBD2 | TRBV29-1 | many | CSGGTSGGTQYF | TGCAGCGGAGGGACTAGCGGGGGAACGCAGTATTTT
TRBJ2-7 | NA | TRBV7-2 | NA | CASRPAAGDEQYF | TGTGCCAGCAGGCCAGCCGCGGGCGACGAGCAGTACTTC
TRBJ1-1 | NA | TRBV28 | NA | CASSLGRQNTEAFF | TGTGCCAGCAGTTTGGGCAGACAGAACACTGAAGCTTTCTTT
TRBJ2-3 | TRBD2 | TRBV29-1 | few | CSVGLAGGLPDTQYF | TGCAGCGTTGGGCTAGCGGGGGGGCTCCCAGATACGCAGTATTTT
TRBJ1-1 | NA | TRBV29-1 | NA | CSVAAPNTEAFF | TGCAGCGTTGCGGCACCGAACACTGAAGCTTTCTTT
TRBJ2-1 | NA | TRBV10-3 | few | CAMAGGAGDEQFF | TGTGCCATGGCTGGGGGGGCTGGCGATGAGCAGTTCTTC
TRBJ1-1 | NA | TRBV4-3 | many | CASSLELGTNTEAFF | TGCGCCAGCAGCCTGGAGTTGGGGACAAACACTGAAGCTTTCTTT
TRBJ2-1 | TRBD2 | TRBV20-1 | NA | CSARGTSSNNEQFF | TGCAGTGCTAGAGGGACTAGCTCCAACAATGAGCAGTTCTTC
TRBJ1-1 | NA | TRBV10-2 | NA | CASHPPGLGTEAFF | TGCGCCAGCCACCCCCCAGGCCTTGGGACTGAAGCTTTCTTT
TRBJ2-1 | TRBD2 | TRBV10-3 | many | CAIRAGGNSYNEQFF | TGTGCCATCAGGGCCGGGGGGAACTCCTACAATGAGCAGTTCTTC
TRBJ2-6 | NA | TRBV11-3 | NA | CASSSIDRGKGGSGANVLTF | TGTGCCAGCAGTTCAATCGACAGAGGGAAGGGAGGCTCTGGGGCCAACGTCCTGACTTTC
TRBJ2-2 | NA | TRBV10-3 | few | CAITPGRRTGELFF | TGTGCCATCACCCCAGGGCGGCGCACCGGGGAGCTGTTTTTT
TRBJ2-5 | NA | TRBV20-1 | few | CSAKTEETQYF | TGCAGTGCGAAGACTGAAGAGACCCAGTACTTC
TRBJ2-1 | NA | TRBV4-3 | many | CASSQGVNSYNEQFF | TGCGCCAGCAGCCAAGGGGTAAACTCCTACAATGAGCAGTTCTTC
TRBJ2-3 | TRBD2 | TRBV7-9 | NA | CASSHDRGLAGASRDTQYF | TGTGCCAGCAGCCACGACAGGGGACTAGCGGGGGCTTCACGAGATACGCAGTATTTT
TRBJ1-2 | TRBD1 | TRBV12-3/TRBV12-4 | many | CASSHTRTGNGYTF | TGTGCCAGCAGTCATACACGGACAGGGAATGGCTACACCTTC
TRBJ1-5 | TRBD1 | TRBV25-1 | NA | CASRGQGEQPQHF | TGTGCCAGCAGAGGACAGGGAGAACAGCCCCAGCATTTT
TRBJ2-1 | NA | TRBV14 | few | CASRTYPRDRFF | TGTGCCAGCAGGACCTATCCACGGGACCGGTTCTTC
TRBJ2-3 | TRBD2 | TRBV10-3 | NA | CAISNGGASDTQYF | TGTGCCATCAGTAACGGGGGGGCTTCAGATACGCAGTATTTT
TRBJ2-5 | TRBD2 | TRBV28 | few | CASSLVNLAGAETQYF | TGTGCCAGCAGTTTAGTAAATCTAGCGGGGGCAGAGACCCAGTACTTC
TRBJ2-7 | NA | TRBV4-2 | few | CASSPTQAGLHEQYF | TGTGCCAGCAGCCCCACTCAGGCGGGCCTCCACGAGCAGTACTTC
TRBJ2-5 | TRBD1 | TRBV6-5 | NA | CASSPTGMVETQYF | TGTGCCAGCAGCCCGACAGGGATGGTAGAGACCCAGTACTTC
TRBJ2-7 | NA | TRBV6-4 | few | CASSDGVAYEQYF | TGTGCCAGCAGTGACGGGGTAGCCTACGAGCAGTACTTC
TRBJ1-4 | NA | TRBV28 | few | CASTSAGSGGEKLFF | TGTGCCAGCACCTCCGCCGGGTCGGGGGGAGAAAAACTGTTTTTT
TRBJ2-2 | NA | TRBV19 | few | CASSIHGTGELFF | TGTGCCAGTAGTATACACGGCACCGGGGAGCTGTTTTTT
TRBJ2-3 | NA | TRBV2 | NA | CAKTMQGTSTDTQYF | TGTGCCAAGACGATGCAGGGAACTAGCACAGATACGCAGTATTTT
TRBJ1-1 | NA | TRBV20-1 | NA | CSAPPPRGNTEAFF | TGCAGTGCTCCGCCCCCCAGGGGGAACACTGAAGCTTTCTTT
TRBJ2-5 | TRBD2 | TRBV6-6 | few | CASRRGTSGGETQYF | TGTGCCAGCAGAAGAGGGACTAGCGGGGGGGAGACCCAGTACTTC
TRBJ2-7 | NA | TRBV9 | NA | CASSRGSDHEQYF | TGTGCCAGCAGCAGGGGTTCGGACCACGAGCAGTACTTC
TRBJ2-1 | NA | TRBV10-3 | NA | CAINGDLGANEQFF | TGTGCCATCAACGGGGACTTGGGGGCCAACGAGCAGTTCTTC